The rows below give T cell receptor beta chains drawn from one sample of a study of shared T cell receptors in the human thymus. The data were produced by immunoSEQ multiplex PCR, yet TCRdb's version contains in-frame clones alone and is incomplete. The repertoire holds around 730,000 clones, with 80% to 90% as singletons. This sample was also put to use in a study of human thymus T cells.

The specimen sequenced was thymocytes. The receptors shown here come from a girl less than two years old with a congenital heart defect. Both conserved end residues are part of each CDR3. A D gene is named only where the DNA matches it firmly. Rows give clone size only sometimes, using once, few, many, or a class for an expanded clone.

clone size: -
V gene: TRBV5-4
J gene: TRBJ2-5
D gene: TRBD2
CDR3 protein: CASSSSGGTQETQYF
CDR3 DNA: TGTGCCAGCAGTTCTAGCGGGGGGACCCAAGAGACCCAGTACTTC

clone size: -
V gene: TRBV5-1
J gene: TRBJ1-1
D gene: -
CDR3 protein: CASSFQGGILGTEAFF
CDR3 DNA: TGCGCCAGCAGCTTCCAGGGTGGGATTTTAGGCACTGAAGCTTTCTTT

clone size: few
V gene: TRBV28
J gene: TRBJ2-2
D gene: -
CDR3 protein: CASRPRAARNTGELFF
CDR3 DNA: TGTGCCAGCAGACCGAGGGCGGCGAGGAACACCGGGGAGCTGTTTTTT

clone size: -
V gene: TRBV7-8
J gene: TRBJ1-5
D gene: -
CDR3 protein: CASSPLFGGNQPQHF
CDR3 DNA: TGTGCCAGCAGCCCCCTTTTCGGAGGTAATCAGCCCCAGCATTTT

clone size: -
V gene: TRBV5-4
J gene: TRBJ2-3
D gene: -
CDR3 protein: CASSLSVSSDTQYF
CDR3 DNA: TGTGCCAGCAGCTTGTCGGTTTCATCAGATACGCAGTATTTT

clone size: -
V gene: TRBV10-2
J gene: TRBJ1-5
D gene: TRBD1
CDR3 protein: CASSETSSTGQGDCVINQPQHF
CDR3 DNA: TGCGCCAGCAGTGAGACCTCCTCAACGGGACAGGGTGATTGTGTCATCAATCAGCCCCAGCATTTT

clone size: -
V gene: TRBV6-1
J gene: TRBJ2-2
D gene: -
CDR3 protein: CASSEGQYTGELFF
CDR3 DNA: TGTGCCAGCAGTGAAGGGCAGTACACCGGGGAGCTGTTTTTT

clone size: -
V gene: TRBV11-2
J gene: TRBJ1-3
D gene: -
CDR3 protein: CASSWLGGPRGNTIYF
CDR3 DNA: TGTGCCAGCAGCTGGCTGGGGGGTCCGCGGGGAAACACCATATATTTT

clone size: once
V gene: TRBV27
J gene: TRBJ2-2
D gene: -
CDR3 protein: CASSLTATNTGELFF
CDR3 DNA: TGTGCCAGCAGTTTGACAGCTACGAACACCGGGGAGCTGTTTTTT

clone size: few
V gene: TRBV11-2
J gene: TRBJ1-5
D gene: TRBD1
CDR3 protein: CASSLGQGQGVSNQPQHF
CDR3 DNA: TGTGCCAGCAGCTTAGGACAGGGCCAGGGGGTGAGCAATCAGCCCCAGCATTTT

clone size: -
V gene: TRBV19
J gene: TRBJ1-6
D gene: -
CDR3 protein: CATRGSYNSPLHF
CDR3 DNA: TGTGCCACTCGGGGCTCCTATAATTCACCCCTCCACTTT

clone size: -
V gene: TRBV6-5
J gene: TRBJ1-5
D gene: TRBD1
CDR3 protein: CASSDRGGQPQHF
CDR3 DNA: TGTGCCAGCAGTGACAGGGGAGGGCAGCCCCAGCATTTT

clone size: -
V gene: TRBV11-2
J gene: TRBJ1-1
D gene: TRBD1
CDR3 protein: CASSLPGQGNTEAFF
CDR3 DNA: TGTGCCAGCAGCTTACCTGGACAGGGAAACACTGAAGCTTTCTTT

clone size: -
V gene: TRBV25-1
J gene: TRBJ2-7
D gene: TRBD1
CDR3 protein: CASSVKDREPSYEQYF
CDR3 DNA: TGTGCCAGCAGTGTCAAGGACAGGGAACCCTCCTACGAGCAGTACTTC

clone size: -
V gene: TRBV6-1
J gene: TRBJ2-3
D gene: TRBD2
CDR3 protein: CASSEDRAAGGVDTQYF
CDR3 DNA: TGTGCCAGCAGTGAAGATCGGGCGGCGGGGGGGGTAGATACGCAGTATTTT

clone size: -
V gene: TRBV7-2
J gene: TRBJ2-4
D gene: -
CDR3 protein: CASSFKVGRNIQYF
CDR3 DNA: TGTGCCAGCAGTTTTAAGGTGGGGAGAAACATTCAGTACTTC

clone size: -
V gene: TRBV6-6
J gene: TRBJ1-1
D gene: -
CDR3 protein: CASSYSWGETNTEAFF
CDR3 DNA: TGTGCCAGCAGTTACTCGTGGGGGGAAACGAACACTGAAGCTTTCTTT

clone size: -
V gene: TRBV6-5
J gene: TRBJ1-2
D gene: -
CDR3 protein: CASSKDRFYGYTF
CDR3 DNA: TGTGCCAGCAGTAAAGACAGGTTCTATGGCTACACCTTC

clone size: -
V gene: TRBV7-3
J gene: TRBJ2-5
D gene: TRBD2
CDR3 protein: CASSSHSSGGLETQYF
CDR3 DNA: TGTGCCAGCAGCAGTCATTCTAGCGGGGGGCTAGAGACCCAGTACTTC

clone size: once
V gene: TRBV18
J gene: TRBJ1-2
D gene: -
CDR3 protein: CASSPNGYGYTF
CDR3 DNA: TGTGCCAGCTCACCAAACGGTTATGGCTACACCTTC

clone size: -
V gene: TRBV27
J gene: TRBJ1-3
D gene: -
CDR3 protein: CASGTGNTIYF
CDR3 DNA: TGTGCCAGCGGCACAGGAAACACCATATATTTT

clone size: -
V gene: TRBV19
J gene: TRBJ2-2
D gene: TRBD1
CDR3 protein: CATLRDRGTGELFF
CDR3 DNA: TGTGCCACCCTCCGGGACAGAGGCACCGGGGAGCTGTTTTTT

clone size: few
V gene: TRBV5-1
J gene: TRBJ2-2
D gene: -
CDR3 protein: CASRGTGFTGELFF
CDR3 DNA: TGCGCCAGCAGAGGTACAGGGTTCACCGGGGAGCTGTTTTTT

clone size: -
V gene: TRBV19
J gene: TRBJ1-4
D gene: TRBD1
CDR3 protein: CASSKPGQGGGGEKLFF
CDR3 DNA: TGTGCCAGTAGCAAACCGGGACAGGGAGGCGGGGGTGAAAAACTGTTTTTT

clone size: -
V gene: TRBV28
J gene: TRBJ2-7
D gene: -
CDR3 protein: CASGGSYEQYF
CDR3 DNA: TGTGCCAGCGGCGGTTCCTACGAGCAGTACTTC

clone size: -
V gene: TRBV11-2
J gene: TRBJ1-1
D gene: -
CDR3 protein: CASSPDRYTEAFF
CDR3 DNA: TGTGCCAGCAGCCCCGACAGGTACACTGAAGCTTTCTTT

clone size: once
V gene: TRBV6-1
J gene: TRBJ2-7
D gene: TRBD2
CDR3 protein: CASRTHGGWNEQYF
CDR3 DNA: TGTGCCAGCAGGACGCACGGGGGGTGGAACGAGCAGTACTTC

clone size: few
V gene: TRBV5-1
J gene: TRBJ1-4
D gene: -
CDR3 protein: CASSRTGLTNEKLFF
CDR3 DNA: TGCGCCAGCAGCCGAACAGGGTTAACTAATGAAAAACTGTTTTTT

clone size: -
V gene: TRBV7-9
J gene: TRBJ1-1
D gene: TRBD1
CDR3 protein: CASSSTGGGSEAFF
CDR3 DNA: TGTGCCAGCAGCTCGACAGGGGGGGGATCTGAAGCTTTCTTT

clone size: -
V gene: TRBV6-4
J gene: TRBJ2-2
D gene: -
CDR3 protein: CASLDPSGDGELFF
CDR3 DNA: TGTGCCAGCCTGGACCCTTCAGGGGACGGGGAGCTGTTTTTT

clone size: -
V gene: TRBV5-6
J gene: TRBJ2-6
D gene: -
CDR3 protein: CASSLGRSPSSGANVLTF
CDR3 DNA: TGTGCCAGCAGCTTGGGCAGATCCCCAAGCTCTGGGGCCAACGTCCTGACTTTC

clone size: once
V gene: TRBV2
J gene: TRBJ1-2
D gene: -
CDR3 protein: CASPTGGPSYGYTF
CDR3 DNA: TGTGCCAGCCCAACCGGAGGCCCATCCTATGGCTACACCTTC

clone size: -
V gene: TRBV5-4
J gene: TRBJ1-2
D gene: -
CDR3 protein: CASSCQLRGKGNGYTF
CDR3 DNA: TGTGCCAGCAGCTGCCAGCTCCGGGGGAAAGGCAATGGCTACACCTTC

clone size: -
V gene: TRBV2
J gene: TRBJ2-1
D gene: -
CDR3 protein: CASSDWARVGAEQFF
CDR3 DNA: TGTGCCAGCAGTGACTGGGCTAGGGTAGGGGCTGAGCAGTTCTTC

clone size: -
V gene: TRBV28
J gene: TRBJ1-2
D gene: TRBD1
CDR3 protein: CASSPPPGQADGYTF
CDR3 DNA: TGTGCCAGCAGTCCACCGCCGGGACAGGCGGATGGCTACACCTTC

clone size: few
V gene: TRBV5-1
J gene: TRBJ1-2
D gene: TRBD1
CDR3 protein: CASSFRFDRDSQRKGYGYTF
CDR3 DNA: TGCGCCAGCAGCTTTAGGTTCGACAGGGACAGTCAAAGAAAGGGGTATGGCTACACCTTC

clone size: once
V gene: TRBV13
J gene: TRBJ2-7
D gene: -
CDR3 protein: CASTGEVPRVSPYYEQYF
CDR3 DNA: TGTGCCAGCACTGGGGAGGTCCCCCGTGTTAGTCCTTACTACGAGCAGTACTTC

clone size: -
V gene: TRBV13
J gene: TRBJ2-3
D gene: TRBD2
CDR3 protein: CASSRLAGGLRGTDTQYF
CDR3 DNA: TGTGCCAGCAGTCGCCTAGCGGGGGGACTCCGTGGCACAGATACGCAGTATTTT

clone size: -
V gene: TRBV6-1
J gene: TRBJ1-3
D gene: -
CDR3 protein: CASRKGLGSGNTIYF
CDR3 DNA: TGTGCCAGCAGGAAGGGGCTTGGGTCTGGAAACACCATATATTTT

clone size: -
V gene: TRBV2
J gene: TRBJ1-2
D gene: TRBD1
CDR3 protein: CASSEESNDRGWSYGYTF
CDR3 DNA: TGTGCCAGCAGTGAAGAGTCCAATGACAGGGGATGGTCCTATGGCTACACCTTC

clone size: few
V gene: TRBV6-5
J gene: TRBJ1-5
D gene: TRBD1
CDR3 protein: CASRPQGASNQPQHF
CDR3 DNA: TGTGCCAGCAGACCACAGGGGGCTAGCAATCAGCCCCAGCATTTT